The source of this TCR beta chain is a study of cytomegalovirus exposure and HLA in healthy donors. Whole-study findings and limits: Productive rates of about 87% or about 30% were seen for most TCR beta V segments in an earlier analysis.

About this clone: Its target is not known.

The PCR used 60 Vbeta and 13 Jbeta primers. The data were produced by immunoSEQ multiplex PCR, yet TCRdb's version contains in-frame clones alone and is incomplete. The sample holds approximately 100,000 clones, over 65% seen once. This receptor was identified in a man aged 55 to 70 in good health and CMV-seropositive. Sequencing was done on a sample of PBMCs.

For the CDR3, the DNA is TGTGCCAGCAGCTTGGTAGTACGGTCAGAGCAGTTCTTC. Amino acid sequence: CASSLVVRSEQFF. The chain uses TRBV5-6 and TRBJ2-1; D remains unclear. The germline V and J ends were trimmed by 0 bases and 10 bases, with 11 bases remaining between them. The CDR3 covers 13 residues. Germline lookup yields CDR1 SGHDT and CDR2 YYEEEE. The full variable domain, in which reference TRBV5-6 and TRBJ2-1 provide the parts outside the CDR3, is DAGVTQSPTHLIKTRGQQVTLRCSPKSGHDTVSWYQQALGQGPQFIFQYYEEEERQRGNFPDRFSGHQFPNYSSELNVNALLLGDSALYLCASSLVVRSEQFFGPGTRLTVL.